This record covers a single TCR beta chain. The antigen remains unidentified. Germline V CDR1 and CDR2: MNHNS, SASEGT. There are 14 residues in the CDR3. Trimming pared 7 bases from V and 6 bases from J, leaving 15 bases between. Method: immunoSEQ multiplex PCR; TCRdb's copy keeps in-frame clones and lacks some. The sample lists roughly 130,000 clones, around nine tenths occurring once. These data originate in a study of cytomegalovirus exposure and HLA in healthy donors. Study-wide context: The same platform as the 666 first-cohort repertoires was used for the 120 or so validation repertoires, a later analysis reported.

Study-wide findings and caveats: Three chains linked to CMV were shown in vitro to be specific for CMV antigens. Altogether, 164 TCR beta chains were recorded as cytomegalovirus-associated.

The receptor comes from a man aged 30 to 45 in good health and CMV-seronegative. Sequencing input: PBMCs. This rearrangement joins TRBV6-1 to TRBJ1-4; unclear D gene. The CDR3 region has the DNA TGTGCCAGCAACTCAAACCAGGCTGATGAAAAACTGTTTTTT. It specifies CASNSNQADEKLFF.